This TCR beta chain emerged from a study of blood T cell repertoires in COVID-19. Overall study context: Recovered status in Cohort 3 required two negative PCRs, clearance, or symptom resolution. Spain, Italy and the United States supplied samples that represented acute and convalescent COVID-19. From T cells, B-cell-depleted T cells, or PBMCs came the material, which was cDNA or gDNA.

Produced via immunoSEQ multiplex PCR; TCRdb's table is partial and in-frame only. Of 250,000 to 350,000 clones listed, approximately 90% are singletons. CDR3 length: 15 residues. Germline V gives CDR1 SGHVS, CDR2 FQNEAQ. Trimming removed 5 bases at V and 4 bases at J, with 17 bases between. The age range of participants was about 18 to 90 years, with residence in about two dozen US areas. Source material: PBMCs or T cells enriched from blood (not recorded which). V usage is TRBV7-8 and J usage is TRBJ1-2; perhaps TRBD1 as D (6 bases). The TCR was taken from a woman aged 55-75 years in a cohort exposed to, infected with or recovered from COVID-19 (not recorded which). This CDR3 is CASSGTEDSIYGYTF. Written as DNA, the CDR3 is TGTGCCAGCAGCGGTACTGAGGACAGCATCTATGGCTACACCTTC.